Below, one T cell receptor beta chain is given with its context. The target antigen is unknown. Semi-nested PCR with Nested Universal Primer A followed constant-region reverse priming of full-length variable regions. MiXCR, applied by TCRdb to the 5' RACE reads, yields one record per CDR3 protein. This table holds some 54,000 distinct CDR3 sequences, 15% to 20% found once. The CDR3 is 15 residues long. Between the trimmed V and J ends, which lost 5 bases and 6 bases, there was a span of 21 bases. Germline CDR1 and CDR2: DFQATT and SNEGSKA (reference sequence). Study-wide results and limits: Tumor Tregs overlapped most with tumor, then blood, naive CD4+ cells. The larger cohort examined one V-J beta rearrangement, not whole repertoires.

Source material: naive CD4+ T cells sorted from blood. Indicated subset: naive CD4+ T cells, CD4+CD45RA+CD25-. The J gene is TRBJ2-3, the V gene TRBV20-1; no definite D call. The sequence derives from a female donor with breast cancer. CDR3 bases: TGCAGTGCTGACGAAGGTCAAGTTACGCCTGATACGCAGTATTTT. Residues: CSADEGQVTPDTQYF.